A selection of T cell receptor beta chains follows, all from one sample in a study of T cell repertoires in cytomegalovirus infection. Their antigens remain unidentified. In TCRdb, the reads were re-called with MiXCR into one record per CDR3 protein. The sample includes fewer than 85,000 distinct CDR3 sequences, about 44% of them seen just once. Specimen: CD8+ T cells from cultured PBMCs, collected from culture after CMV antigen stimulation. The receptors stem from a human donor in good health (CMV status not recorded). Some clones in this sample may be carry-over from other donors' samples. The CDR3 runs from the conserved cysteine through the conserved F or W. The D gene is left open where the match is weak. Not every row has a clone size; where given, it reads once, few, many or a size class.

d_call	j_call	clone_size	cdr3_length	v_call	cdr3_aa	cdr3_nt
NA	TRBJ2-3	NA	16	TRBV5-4	CASSLLLLQDPDTQYF	TGTGCCAGCAGCCTGCTTCTTCTACAGGACCCAGATACGCAGTATTTT
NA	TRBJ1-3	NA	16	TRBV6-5	CASSYSGEGSGNTIYF	TGTGCCAGCAGTTACTCAGGGGAAGGAAGCGGAAACACCATATATTTT
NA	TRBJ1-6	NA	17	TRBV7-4	CASSLMEMRTYNSPLHF	TGTGCCAGCAGCTTAATGGAGATGAGGACCTATAATTCACCCCTCCACTTT
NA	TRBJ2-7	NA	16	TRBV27	CASSLSSDIGSAEQYF	TGTGCCAGCAGTTTATCGTCTGACATAGGATCTGCCGAGCAGTACTTC
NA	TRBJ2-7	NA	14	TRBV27	CASSLRGSHYEQYF	TGTGCCAGCAGTTTAAGAGGGAGTCACTACGAGCAGTACTTC
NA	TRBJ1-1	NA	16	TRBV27	CASSSEGQLENTEAFF	TGTGCCAGCAGTTCAGAGGGGCAACTCGAGAACACTGAAGCTTTCTTT
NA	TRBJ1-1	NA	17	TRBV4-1	CASSQEVGRTLNTEAFF	TGCGCCAGCAGCCAAGAAGTTGGAAGGACACTGAACACTGAAGCTTTCTTT
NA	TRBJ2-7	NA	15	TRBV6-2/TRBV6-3	CASSYSGGGSYEQYF	TGTGCCAGCAGTTACTCGGGAGGGGGCTCCTACGAGCAGTACTTC
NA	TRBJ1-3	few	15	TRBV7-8	CASSVTRGSGNTIYF	TGTGCCAGCAGCGTGACACGAGGCTCTGGAAACACCATATATTTT
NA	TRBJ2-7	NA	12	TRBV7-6	CASSTFTYEQYF	TGTGCCAGCAGCACTTTTACCTACGAGCAGTACTTC
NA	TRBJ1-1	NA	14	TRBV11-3	CASSGPDRNTEAFF	TGTGCCAGCAGCGGACCCGACAGGAACACTGAAGCTTTCTTT
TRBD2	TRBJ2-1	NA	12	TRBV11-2	CASSSPGTSGVF	TGTGCCAGCAGTTCACCCGGGACTAGCGGTGTCTTC
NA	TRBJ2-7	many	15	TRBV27	CASSLFGAAGYEQYF	TGTGCCAGCAGTTTATTCGGGGCAGCTGGCTACGAGCAGTACTTC
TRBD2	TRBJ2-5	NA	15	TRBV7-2	CASSLARGVRETQYF	TGTGCCAGCAGCTTAGCGCGGGGGGTGCGGGAGACCCAGTACTTC
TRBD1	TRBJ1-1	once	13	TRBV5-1	CASSLEGTDEAFF	TGCGCCAGCAGCTTGGAGGGGACAGATGAAGCTTTCTTT
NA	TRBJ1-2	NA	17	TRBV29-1	CSVEDLAGERANYGYTF	TGCAGCGTTGAAGATCTGGCAGGGGAGAGGGCCAATTATGGCTACACCTTC
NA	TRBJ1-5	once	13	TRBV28	CASKGQYNQPQHF	TGTGCCAGCAAGGGTCAATACAATCAGCCCCAGCATTTT
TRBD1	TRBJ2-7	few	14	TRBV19	CASTPGQGNYEQYF	TGTGCCAGTACCCCGGGACAGGGGAACTACGAGCAGTACTTC
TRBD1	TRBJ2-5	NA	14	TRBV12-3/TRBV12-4	CASSDRGAMETQYF	TGTGCCAGCAGCGACAGGGGCGCAATGGAGACCCAGTACTTC
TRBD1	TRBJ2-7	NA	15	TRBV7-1	CASSSRQGAFHEQYF	TGTGCCAGCAGCTCAAGACAGGGGGCCTTCCACGAGCAGTACTTC
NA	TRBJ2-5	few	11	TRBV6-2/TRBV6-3	CASSYDETQYF	TGTGCCAGCAGTTACGACGAGACCCAGTACTTC
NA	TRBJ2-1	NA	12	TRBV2	CASPGLRGEQFF	TGTGCCAGCCCGGGACTGCGAGGGGAGCAGTTCTTC
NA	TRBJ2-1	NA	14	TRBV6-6	CASSSRKNYNEQFF	TGTGCCAGCAGTTCCCGAAAGAATTACAATGAGCAGTTCTTC
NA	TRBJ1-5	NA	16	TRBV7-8	CASSLDYKGGNQLQHF	TGTGCCAGCAGCTTAGATTATAAGGGGGGCAATCAGCTCCAGCATTTT
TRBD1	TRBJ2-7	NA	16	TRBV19	CASSAQDRGLYYEQYF	TGTGCCAGTAGTGCTCAAGACAGGGGTCTATACTACGAGCAGTACTTC
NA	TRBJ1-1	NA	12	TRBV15	CATLDWDTEAFF	TGTGCCACCTTGGACTGGGACACTGAAGCTTTCTTT
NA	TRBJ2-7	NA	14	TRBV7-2	CASSLSRLAYEQYF	TGTGCCAGCAGCTTATCCAGATTGGCCTACGAGCAGTACTTC
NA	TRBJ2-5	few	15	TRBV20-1	CSANPGESPPETQYF	TGCAGTGCTAACCCAGGGGAATCGCCACCAGAGACCCAGTACTTC
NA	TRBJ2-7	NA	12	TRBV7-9	CASSPSSYEQYF	TGTGCCAGCAGCCCCTCATCCTACGAGCAGTACTTC
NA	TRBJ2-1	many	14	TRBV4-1	CASSSRGAGNEQFF	TGCGCCAGCAGCTCACGGGGGGCGGGAAATGAGCAGTTCTTC
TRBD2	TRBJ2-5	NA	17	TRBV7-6	CASSPGTSGVYQETQYF	TGTGCCAGCAGCCCGGGGACTAGCGGGGTCTACCAAGAGACCCAGTACTTC
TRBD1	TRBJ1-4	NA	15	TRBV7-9	CASSLFGTGDEKLFF	TGTGCCAGCAGCTTATTCGGAACAGGGGACGAAAAACTGTTTTTT
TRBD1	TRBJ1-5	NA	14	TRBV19	CASRGQEFNQPQHF	TGTGCCAGTAGGGGACAGGAGTTCAATCAGCCCCAGCATTTT
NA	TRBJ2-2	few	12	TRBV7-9	CASSSNTGELFF	TGTGCCAGCAGCTCGAACACCGGGGAGCTGTTTTTT
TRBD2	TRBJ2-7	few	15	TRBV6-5	CASSTSGRVSYEQYF	TGTGCCAGCAGCACTAGCGGGAGAGTCTCCTACGAGCAGTACTTC
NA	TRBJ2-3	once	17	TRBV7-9	CASSPITSGGETDTQYF	TGTGCCAGCAGCCCAATAACAAGCGGTGGGGAAACAGATACGCAGTATTTT
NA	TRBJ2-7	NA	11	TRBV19	CASWNGYEQYF	TGTGCCAGTTGGAATGGCTACGAGCAGTACTTC
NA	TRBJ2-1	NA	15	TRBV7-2	CASSLPQTSYNEQFF	TGTGCCAGCAGCTTACCCCAGACAAGCTACAATGAGCAGTTCTTC
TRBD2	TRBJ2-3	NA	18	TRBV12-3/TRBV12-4	CASSSGLAGGSISDTQYF	TGTGCCAGCAGTAGCGGACTAGCGGGGGGCTCGATCTCAGATACGCAGTATTTT
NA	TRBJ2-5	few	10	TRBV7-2	CASSSETQYF	TGTGCCAGCAGCTCAGAGACCCAGTACTTC
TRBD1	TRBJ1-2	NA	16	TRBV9	CASSVEEWQGAYGYTF	TGTGCCAGCAGCGTAGAGGAATGGCAGGGGGCGTATGGCTACACCTTC
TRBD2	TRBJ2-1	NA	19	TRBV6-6	CASSYSKTLAGGPHNEQFF	TGTGCCAGCAGTTACTCGAAAACCCTAGCGGGAGGGCCTCACAATGAGCAGTTCTTC
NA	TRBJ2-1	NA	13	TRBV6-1	CASTTRGGGEQFF	TGTGCCAGCACCACTAGAGGAGGAGGTGAGCAGTTCTTC
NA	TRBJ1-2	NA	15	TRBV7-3	CASSSDPGPMEGYTF	TGTGCCAGCAGCTCTGATCCGGGACCTATGGAGGGCTACACCTTC
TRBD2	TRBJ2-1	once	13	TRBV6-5	CASRGTSGPEQFF	TGTGCCAGCAGAGGGACTAGCGGGCCAGAGCAGTTCTTC
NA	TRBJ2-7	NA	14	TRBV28	CASTPTPLDYTQYF	TGTGCCAGCACTCCCACCCCACTAGACTACACGCAGTACTTC
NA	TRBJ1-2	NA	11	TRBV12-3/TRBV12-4	CASSLGDGYTF	TGTGCCAGCAGTTTAGGAGATGGCTACACCTTC
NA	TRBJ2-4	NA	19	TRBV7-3	CASSLVDLQGRLAKNIQYF	TGTGCCAGCAGCTTAGTCGATCTACAGGGAAGATTAGCCAAAAACATTCAGTACTTC
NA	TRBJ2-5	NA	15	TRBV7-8	CASSLIGARVETQYF	TGTGCCAGCAGCTTAATAGGCGCGCGGGTAGAGACCCAGTACTTC
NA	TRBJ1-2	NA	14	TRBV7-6	CASSGRIDGYGYTF	TGTGCCAGCAGCGGTCGGATAGATGGGTATGGCTACACCTTC
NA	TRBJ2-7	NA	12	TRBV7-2	CASSLGRREQYF	TGTGCCAGCAGCTTGGGGCGTCGCGAGCAGTACTTC
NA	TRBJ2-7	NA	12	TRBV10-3	CAISGGLSEQYF	TGTGCCATCAGTGGGGGGCTTTCCGAGCAGTACTTC
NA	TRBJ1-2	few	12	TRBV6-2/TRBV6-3	CASSYSGYGYTF	TGTGCCAGCAGTTACTCTGGCTATGGCTACACCTTC
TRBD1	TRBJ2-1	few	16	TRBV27	CASSTRTGATYNEQFF	TGTGCCAGCAGTACAAGGACAGGGGCGACCTACAATGAGCAGTTCTTC
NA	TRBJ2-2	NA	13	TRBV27	CASSFGDGGELFF	TGTGCCAGCAGTTTTGGGGATGGCGGGGAGCTGTTTTTT
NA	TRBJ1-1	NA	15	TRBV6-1	CASSEPRQTNTEAFF	TGTGCCAGCAGTGAACCCAGACAGACGAACACTGAAGCTTTCTTT
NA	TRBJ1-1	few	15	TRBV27	CASSPLQAILAEAFF	TGTGCCAGCAGTCCGCTCCAGGCTATCCTAGCTGAAGCTTTCTTT
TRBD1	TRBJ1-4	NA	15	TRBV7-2	CASSSWDRGNEKLFF	TGTGCCAGCAGCTCCTGGGACAGGGGTAATGAAAAACTGTTTTTT
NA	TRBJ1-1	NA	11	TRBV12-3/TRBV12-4	CASTLNTEAFF	TGTGCCAGCACCTTGAACACTGAAGCTTTCTTT